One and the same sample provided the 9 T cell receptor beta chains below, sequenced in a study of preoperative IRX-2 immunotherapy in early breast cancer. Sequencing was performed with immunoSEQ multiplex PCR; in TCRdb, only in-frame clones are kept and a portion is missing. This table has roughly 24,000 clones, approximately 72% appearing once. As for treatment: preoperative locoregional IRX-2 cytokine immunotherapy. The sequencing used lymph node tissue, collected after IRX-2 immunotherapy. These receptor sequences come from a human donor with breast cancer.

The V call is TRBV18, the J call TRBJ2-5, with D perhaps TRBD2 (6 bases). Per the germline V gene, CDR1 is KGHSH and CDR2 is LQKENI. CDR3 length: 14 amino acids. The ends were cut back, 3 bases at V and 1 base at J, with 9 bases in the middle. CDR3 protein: CASSPGTLQETQYF. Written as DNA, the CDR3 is TGTGCCAGCTCACCGGGGACTCTCCAAGAGACCCAGTACTTC.

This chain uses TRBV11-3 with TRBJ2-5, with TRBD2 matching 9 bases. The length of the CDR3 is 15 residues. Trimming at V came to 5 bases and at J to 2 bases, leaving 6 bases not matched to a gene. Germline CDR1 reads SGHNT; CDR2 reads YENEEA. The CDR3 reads CASSQRLAVQETQYF. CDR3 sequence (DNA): TGTGCCAGCAGCCAAAGACTAGCGGTACAAGAGACCCAGTACTTC.

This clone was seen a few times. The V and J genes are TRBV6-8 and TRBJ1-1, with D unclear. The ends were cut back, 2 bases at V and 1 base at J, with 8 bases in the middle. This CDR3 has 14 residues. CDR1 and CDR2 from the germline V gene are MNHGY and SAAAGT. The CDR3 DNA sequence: TGTGCCAGCAGTTACGGGGATAGGAACACTGAAGCTTTCTTT. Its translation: CASSYGDRNTEAFF.

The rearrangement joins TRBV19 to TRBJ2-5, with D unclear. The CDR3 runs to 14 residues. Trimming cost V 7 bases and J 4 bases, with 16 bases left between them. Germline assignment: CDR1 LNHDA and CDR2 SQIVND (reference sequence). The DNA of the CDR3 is TGTGCCAGTAATCCGGCAGGTCTGGGAGAGACCCAGTACTTC. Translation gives CASNPAGLGETQYF.

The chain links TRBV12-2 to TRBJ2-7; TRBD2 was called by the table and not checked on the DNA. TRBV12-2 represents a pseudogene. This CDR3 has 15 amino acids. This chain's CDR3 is CASSYKTSGSYEQYF. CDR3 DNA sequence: TGTGCCAGTTCCTATAAGACTAGCGGGAGCTACGAGCAGTACTTC.

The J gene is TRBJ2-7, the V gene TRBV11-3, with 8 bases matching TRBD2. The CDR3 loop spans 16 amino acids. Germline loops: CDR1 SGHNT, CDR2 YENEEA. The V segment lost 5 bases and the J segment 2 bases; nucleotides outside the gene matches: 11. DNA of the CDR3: TGTGCCAGCAGCCCACTCTCTCGGGAGGGGACCTACGAGCAGTACTTC. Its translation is CASSPLSREGTYEQYF.

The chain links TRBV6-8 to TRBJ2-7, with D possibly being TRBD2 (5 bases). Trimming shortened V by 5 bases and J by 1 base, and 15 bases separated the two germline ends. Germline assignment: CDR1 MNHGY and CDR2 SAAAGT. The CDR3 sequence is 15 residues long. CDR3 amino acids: CASSAQMTGSYEQYF. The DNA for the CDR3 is TGTGCCAGCAGTGCCCAAATGACGGGATCCTACGAGCAGTACTTC.

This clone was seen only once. Here the CDR3 DNA reads TGTGCCAGCAGGAAAACGACAGGGGGCTTGGCAGATACGCAGTATTTT. This gives the protein CASRKTTGGLADTQYF. The chain combines TRBV6-8 with TRBJ2-3; 10 nucleotides match TRBD1. CDR3 length equals 16 residues. Germline V gene data show CDR1 as MNHGY and CDR2 as SAAAGT. With V trimmed by 6 bases and J by 4 bases, 10 bases remained unmatched.

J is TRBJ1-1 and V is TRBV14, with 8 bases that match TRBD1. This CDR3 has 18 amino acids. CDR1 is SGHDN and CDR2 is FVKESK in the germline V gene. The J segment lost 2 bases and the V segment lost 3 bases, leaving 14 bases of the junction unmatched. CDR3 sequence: CASSHSPIGTGFNTEAFF. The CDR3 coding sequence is TGTGCCAGCAGCCACTCGCCGATTGGGACAGGCTTTAACACTGAAGCTTTCTTT.